Listed below are T cell receptor beta chains from one sample, sequenced in a study of cytomegalovirus exposure and HLA in healthy donors. TCRdb's table, derived via immunoSEQ multiplex PCR, lists solely in-frame clones and lacks some. The sample has 150,000 or so clones, 70% seen once. Source material: PBMCs. These receptor sequences come from a man aged 18 to 29 in good health and CMV-seropositive. Each CDR3 is given with its conserved first and last residue. A D gene is named only where the DNA matches it firmly. Clone size is shown for a subset of rows, as once, few, many or a class of expanded clone.

len: 16
d_gene: TRBD2
v_gene: TRBV9
j_gene: TRBJ2-1
abundance: few
CDR3aa: CASSFIAGGAYNEQFF
CDR3nt: TGTGCCAGCAGCTTTATAGCGGGGGGAGCGTACAATGAGCAGTTCTTC

len: 16
d_gene: -
v_gene: TRBV7-8
j_gene: TRBJ1-2
abundance: -
CDR3aa: CASTWGRGGAYGGYTF
CDR3nt: TGTGCCAGCACCTGGGGGAGGGGGGGCGCTTACGGCGGCTACACCTTC

len: 16
d_gene: -
v_gene: TRBV5-1
j_gene: TRBJ1-2
abundance: -
CDR3aa: CASSLEPRGSNYGCTF
CDR3nt: TGCGCCAGCAGCCTAGAGCCCAGGGGATCTAACTATGGCTGCACCTTC

len: 17
d_gene: TRBD1
v_gene: TRBV6-1
j_gene: TRBJ1-1
abundance: -
CDR3aa: CASSEFNPGGLGDQAFF
CDR3nt: TGTGCCAGCAGTGAATTCAACCCAGGGGGGTTAGGGGACCAAGCTTTCTTT

len: 16
d_gene: TRBD1
v_gene: TRBV28
j_gene: TRBJ1-2
abundance: few
CDR3aa: CASSSHRDRTAYGYTF
CDR3nt: TGTGCCAGCAGTTCACACCGGGACAGGACAGCCTATGGCTACACCTTC

len: 13
d_gene: TRBD1
v_gene: TRBV30
j_gene: TRBJ1-1
abundance: -
CDR3aa: CAWRRQGATEAFF
CDR3nt: TGTGCCTGGAGGAGACAGGGGGCCACTGAAGCTTTCTTT

len: 13
d_gene: -
v_gene: TRBV6-6
j_gene: TRBJ1-1
abundance: -
CDR3aa: CASIKGYYTEAFF
CDR3nt: TGTGCCAGCATAAAGGGGTATTACACTGAAGCTTTCTTT

len: 16
d_gene: -
v_gene: TRBV19
j_gene: TRBJ1-1
abundance: -
CDR3aa: CASSIDGGLQSAEAFF
CDR3nt: TGTGCCAGTAGTATAGACGGGGGGTTACAGAGTGCTGAAGCTTTCTTT

len: 14
d_gene: TRBD1
v_gene: TRBV19
j_gene: TRBJ1-2
abundance: -
CDR3aa: CASSTRDRQMGYTF
CDR3nt: TGTGCCAGTAGCACCCGGGACAGGCAGATGGGCTACACCTTC

len: 13
d_gene: -
v_gene: TRBV19
j_gene: TRBJ1-5
abundance: -
CDR3aa: CASRPRAFQPQHF
CDR3nt: TGTGCCAGTAGGCCCAGGGCTTTTCAGCCCCAGCATTTT

len: 14
d_gene: -
v_gene: TRBV2
j_gene: TRBJ1-2
abundance: -
CDR3aa: CASSVAGRNYGYTF
CDR3nt: TGTGCCAGCAGTGTGGCAGGGCGAAACTATGGCTACACCTTC

len: 14
d_gene: -
v_gene: TRBV6-1
j_gene: TRBJ1-1
abundance: -
CDR3aa: CASTESVMNTEAFF
CDR3nt: TGTGCCAGCACCGAAAGCGTAATGAACACTGAAGCTTTCTTT

len: 15
d_gene: TRBD1
v_gene: TRBV6-5
j_gene: TRBJ1-2
abundance: -
CDR3aa: CASAKPGQGARSYTF
CDR3nt: TGTGCCAGCGCTAAGCCGGGACAGGGGGCGAGGAGCTACACCTTC

len: 14
d_gene: TRBD1
v_gene: TRBV7-9
j_gene: TRBJ1-3
abundance: -
CDR3aa: CASSFDRGGNTIYF
CDR3nt: TGTGCCAGCAGCTTTGACAGGGGAGGAAACACCATATATTTT

len: 15
d_gene: -
v_gene: TRBV28
j_gene: TRBJ1-5
abundance: few
CDR3aa: CASTPVVPEGQPQHF
CDR3nt: TGTGCCAGCACCCCGGTGGTACCTGAGGGTCAGCCCCAGCATTTT

len: 13
d_gene: -
v_gene: TRBV28
j_gene: TRBJ1-2
abundance: -
CDR3aa: CASSFGKDYGYTF
CDR3nt: TGTGCCAGCAGTTTCGGGAAGGACTATGGCTACACCTTC

len: 14
d_gene: -
v_gene: TRBV5-8
j_gene: TRBJ2-2
abundance: few
CDR3aa: CASSNTGGAGELFF
CDR3nt: TGTGCCAGCAGCAACACAGGGGGGGCCGGGGAGCTGTTTTTT

len: 12
d_gene: -
v_gene: TRBV5-1
j_gene: TRBJ2-1
abundance: few
CDR3aa: CASSLGSNEQFF
CDR3nt: TGCGCCAGCAGTTTGGGTTCGAATGAGCAGTTCTTC

len: 14
d_gene: -
v_gene: TRBV7-2
j_gene: TRBJ2-1
abundance: -
CDR3aa: CASSAQTVNNEQFF
CDR3nt: TGTGCCAGCAGCGCCCAGACAGTGAACAATGAGCAGTTCTTC